This T cell receptor (beta chain) was observed in a study of blood T cell repertoires in COVID-19. Study information: Specimens from acute and convalescent COVID-19 originated in the United States, Italy and Spain. Sources were T cells, B-cell-depleted T cells, or PBMCs; the material itself was cDNA or gDNA.

The CDR3 runs to 16 residues. The ends lost 1 base at V and 1 base at J; junction bases unmatched: 5. Germline-derived CDR1 and CDR2 are LNHDA and SQIVND (reference sequence). Authors' analysis steps: Amplification of reference gene primers was used by the study to estimate nucleated cell counts. Libraries were prepared by immunoSEQ multiplex PCR; TCRdb keeps only in-frame clonotypes and omits some of them. V and J calls plus clone size are reproduced from that table; the DNA served to infer D and trimming. The sample shows about 92,000 clones, approximately 79% of them seen only once. This clonotype was obtained from an elderly woman with active or convalescent COVID-19. V gene TRBV19 combines with J gene TRBJ2-3; TRBD2 aligns across 7 bases. The sequenced material came from peripheral blood. The CDR3 nucleotides read TGTGCCAGTAGTATAGCCGCGGGAGTAGGCACAGATACGCAGTATTTT. It yields the protein CASSIAAGVGTDTQYF.